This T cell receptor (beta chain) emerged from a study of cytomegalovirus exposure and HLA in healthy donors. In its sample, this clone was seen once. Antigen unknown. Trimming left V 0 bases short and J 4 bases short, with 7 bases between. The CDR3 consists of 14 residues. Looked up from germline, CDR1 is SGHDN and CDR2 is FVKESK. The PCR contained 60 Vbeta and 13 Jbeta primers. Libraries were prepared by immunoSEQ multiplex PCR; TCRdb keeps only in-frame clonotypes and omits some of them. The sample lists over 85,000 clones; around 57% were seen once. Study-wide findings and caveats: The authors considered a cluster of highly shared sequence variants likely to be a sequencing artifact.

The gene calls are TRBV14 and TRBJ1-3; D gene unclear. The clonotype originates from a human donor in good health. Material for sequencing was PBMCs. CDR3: CASSQDLAGNTIYF. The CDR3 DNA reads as TGTGCCAGCAGCCAAGATCTCGCGGGAAACACCATATATTTT.